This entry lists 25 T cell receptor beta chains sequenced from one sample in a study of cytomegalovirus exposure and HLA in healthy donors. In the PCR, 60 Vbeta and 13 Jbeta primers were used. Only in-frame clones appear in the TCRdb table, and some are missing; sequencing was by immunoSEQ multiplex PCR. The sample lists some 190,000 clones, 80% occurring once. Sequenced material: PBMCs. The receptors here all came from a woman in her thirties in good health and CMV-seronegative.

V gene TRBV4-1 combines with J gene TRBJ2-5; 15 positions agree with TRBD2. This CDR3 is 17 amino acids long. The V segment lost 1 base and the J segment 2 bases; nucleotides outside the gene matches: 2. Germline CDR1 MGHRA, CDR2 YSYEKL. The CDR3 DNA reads TGCGCCAGCAGCCAAGTCGGACTAGCGGGGGGGCAAGAGACCCAGTACTTC. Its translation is CASSQVGLAGGQETQYF.

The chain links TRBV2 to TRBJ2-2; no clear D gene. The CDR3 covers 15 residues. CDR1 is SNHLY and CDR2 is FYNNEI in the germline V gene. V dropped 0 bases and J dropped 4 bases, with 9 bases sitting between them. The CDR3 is CASSEAQAGTGELFF. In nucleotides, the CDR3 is TGTGCCAGCAGTGAAGCGCAAGCCGGCACCGGGGAGCTGTTTTTT.

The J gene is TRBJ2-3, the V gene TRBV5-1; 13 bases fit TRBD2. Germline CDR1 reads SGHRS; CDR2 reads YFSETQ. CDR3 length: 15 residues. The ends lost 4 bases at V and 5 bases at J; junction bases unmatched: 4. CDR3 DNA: TGCGCCAGCAGCCCTCGACTAGCGGGGGGAGATACGCAGTATTTT. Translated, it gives CASSPRLAGGDTQYF.

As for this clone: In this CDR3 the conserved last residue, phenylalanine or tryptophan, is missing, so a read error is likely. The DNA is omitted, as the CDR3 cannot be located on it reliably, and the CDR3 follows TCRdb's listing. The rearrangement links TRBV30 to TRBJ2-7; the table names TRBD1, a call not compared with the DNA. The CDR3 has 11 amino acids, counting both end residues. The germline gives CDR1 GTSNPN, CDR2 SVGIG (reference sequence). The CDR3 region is CAWSKGDREEI.

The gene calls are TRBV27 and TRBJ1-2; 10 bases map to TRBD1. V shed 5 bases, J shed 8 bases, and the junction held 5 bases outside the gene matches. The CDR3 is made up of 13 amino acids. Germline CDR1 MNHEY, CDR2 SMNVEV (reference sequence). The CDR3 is CASSLDRGYGYTF. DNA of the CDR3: TGTGCCAGCAGTCTGGACAGGGGGTACGGCTACACCTTC.

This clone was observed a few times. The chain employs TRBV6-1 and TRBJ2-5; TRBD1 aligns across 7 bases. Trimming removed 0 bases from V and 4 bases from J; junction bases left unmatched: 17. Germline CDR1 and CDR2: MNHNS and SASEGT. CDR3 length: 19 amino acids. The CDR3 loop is CASSEARDLQGRVRETQYF. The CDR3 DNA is TGTGCCAGCAGTGAAGCGCGAGATTTACAGGGGCGGGTAAGAGAGACCCAGTACTTC.

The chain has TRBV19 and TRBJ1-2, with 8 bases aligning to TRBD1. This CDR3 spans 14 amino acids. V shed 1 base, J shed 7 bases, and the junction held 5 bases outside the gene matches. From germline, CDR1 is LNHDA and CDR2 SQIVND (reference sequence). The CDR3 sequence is CASSIGQGARGYTF. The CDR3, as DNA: TGTGCCAGTAGTATAGGGCAGGGGGCGCGTGGCTACACCTTC.

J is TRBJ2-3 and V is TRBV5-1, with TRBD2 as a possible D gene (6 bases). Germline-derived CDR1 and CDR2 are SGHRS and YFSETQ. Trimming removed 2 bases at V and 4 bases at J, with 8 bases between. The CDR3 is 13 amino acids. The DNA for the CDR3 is TGCGCCAGCAGCTTACTAGCATCAGATACGCAGTATTTT. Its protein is CASSLLASDTQYF.

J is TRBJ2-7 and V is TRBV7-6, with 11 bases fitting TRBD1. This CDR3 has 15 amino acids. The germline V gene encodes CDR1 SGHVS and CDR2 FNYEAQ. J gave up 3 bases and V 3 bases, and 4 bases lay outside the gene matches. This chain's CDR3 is CASSLGTGGGYEQYF. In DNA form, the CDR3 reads TGTGCCAGCAGCTTGGGGACAGGGGGTGGCTACGAGCAGTACTTC.

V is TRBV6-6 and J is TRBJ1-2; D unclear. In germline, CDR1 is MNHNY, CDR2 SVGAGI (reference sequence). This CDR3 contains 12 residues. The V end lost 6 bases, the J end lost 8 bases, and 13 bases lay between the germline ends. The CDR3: CASRPGEGGYTF. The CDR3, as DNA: TGTGCCAGCAGGCCCGGGGAGGGAGGCTACACCTTC.

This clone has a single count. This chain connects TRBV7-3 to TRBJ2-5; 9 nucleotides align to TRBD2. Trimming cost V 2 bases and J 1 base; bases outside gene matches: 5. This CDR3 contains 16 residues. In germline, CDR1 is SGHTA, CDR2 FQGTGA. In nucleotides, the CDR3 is TGTGCCAGCAGCTTAGGTGCTAGCGGGGCCCAAGAGACCCAGTACTTC. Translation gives CASSLGASGAQETQYF.

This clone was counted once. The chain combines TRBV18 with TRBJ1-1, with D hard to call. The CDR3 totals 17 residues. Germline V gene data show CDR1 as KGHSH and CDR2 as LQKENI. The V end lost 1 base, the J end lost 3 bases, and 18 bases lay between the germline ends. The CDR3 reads CASSPLDALNADTEAFF. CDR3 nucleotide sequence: TGTGCCAGCTCACCACTTGACGCGCTTAACGCGGACACTGAAGCTTTCTTT.

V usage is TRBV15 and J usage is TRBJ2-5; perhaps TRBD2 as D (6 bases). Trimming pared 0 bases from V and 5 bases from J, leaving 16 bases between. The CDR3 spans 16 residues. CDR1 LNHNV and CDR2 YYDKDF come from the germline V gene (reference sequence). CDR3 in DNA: TGTGCCACCAGCAGAGATCGGGCGGGGCTCTCGGAGACCCAGTACTTC. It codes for CATSRDRAGLSETQYF.

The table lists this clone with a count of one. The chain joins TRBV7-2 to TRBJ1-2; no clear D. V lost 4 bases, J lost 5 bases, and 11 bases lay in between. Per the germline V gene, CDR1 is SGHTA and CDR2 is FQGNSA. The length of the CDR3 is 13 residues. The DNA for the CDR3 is TGTGCCAGCAGCTACCGGGGAGGTTATGGCTACACCTTC. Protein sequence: CASSYRGGYGYTF.

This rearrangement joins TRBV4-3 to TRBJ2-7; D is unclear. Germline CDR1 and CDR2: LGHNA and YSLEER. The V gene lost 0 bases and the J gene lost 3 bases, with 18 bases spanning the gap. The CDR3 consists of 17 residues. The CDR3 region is CASSQDPLGRHGYEQYF. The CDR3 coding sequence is TGCGCCAGCAGCCAAGATCCCTTGGGCCGCCATGGCTACGAGCAGTACTTC.

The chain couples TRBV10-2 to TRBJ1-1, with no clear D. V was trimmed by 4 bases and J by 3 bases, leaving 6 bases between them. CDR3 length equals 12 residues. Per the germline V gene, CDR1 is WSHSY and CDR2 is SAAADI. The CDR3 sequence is CASSVADTEAFF. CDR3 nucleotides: TGCGCCAGCAGTGTGGCGGACACTGAAGCTTTCTTT.

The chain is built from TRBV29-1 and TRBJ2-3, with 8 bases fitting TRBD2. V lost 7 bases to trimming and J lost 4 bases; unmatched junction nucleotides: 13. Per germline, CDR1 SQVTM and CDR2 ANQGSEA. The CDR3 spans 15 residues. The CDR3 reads CSGTLGLAAADTQYF. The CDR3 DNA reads TGCAGCGGGACGCTCGGACTAGCTGCTGCAGATACGCAGTATTTT.

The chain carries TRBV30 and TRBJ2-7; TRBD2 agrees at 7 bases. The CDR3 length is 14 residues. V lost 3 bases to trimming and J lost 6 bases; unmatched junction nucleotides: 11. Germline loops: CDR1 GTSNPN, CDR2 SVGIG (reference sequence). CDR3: CAWSRLTSAGEQYF. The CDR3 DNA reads TGTGCCTGGAGCCGACTTACTAGCGCCGGCGAGCAGTACTTC. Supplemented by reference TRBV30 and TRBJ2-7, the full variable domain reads SQTIHQWPATLVQPVGSPLSLECTVEGTSNPNLYWYRQAAGRGLQLLFYSVGIGQISSEVPQNLSASRPQDRQFILSSKKLLLSDSGFYLCAWSRLTSAGEQYFGPGTRLTVT.

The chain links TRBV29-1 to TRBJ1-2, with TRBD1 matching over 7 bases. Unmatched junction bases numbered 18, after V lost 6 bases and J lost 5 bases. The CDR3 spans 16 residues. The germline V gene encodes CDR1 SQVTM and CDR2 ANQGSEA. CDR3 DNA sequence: TGCAGCGTCGCCCCTACCGGGGACAGCGCCTTTTATGGCTACACCTTC. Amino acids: CSVAPTGDSAFYGYTF.

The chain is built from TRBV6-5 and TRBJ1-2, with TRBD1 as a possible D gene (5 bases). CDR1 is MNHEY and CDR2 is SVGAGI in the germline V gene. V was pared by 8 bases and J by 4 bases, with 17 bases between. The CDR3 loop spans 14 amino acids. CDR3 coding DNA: TGTGCCAGCCGACAGATTCTAGAAACCTATGGCTACACCTTC. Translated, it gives CASRQILETYGYTF.

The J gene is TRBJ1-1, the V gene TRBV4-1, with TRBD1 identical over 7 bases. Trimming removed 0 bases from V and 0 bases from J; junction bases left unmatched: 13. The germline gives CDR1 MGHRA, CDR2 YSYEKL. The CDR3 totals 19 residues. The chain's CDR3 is CASSQDGRPGTALNTEAFF. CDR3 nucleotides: TGCGCCAGCAGCCAAGATGGGAGGCCCGGGACAGCACTGAACACTGAAGCTTTCTTT.

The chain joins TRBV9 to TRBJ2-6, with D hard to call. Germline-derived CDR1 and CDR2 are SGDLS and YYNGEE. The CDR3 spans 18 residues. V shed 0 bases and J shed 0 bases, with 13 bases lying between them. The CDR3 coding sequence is TGTGCCAGCAGCGTAGTGGCAGGCCGAAGCTCTGGGGCCAACGTCCTGACTTTC. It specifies CASSVVAGRSSGANVLTF.

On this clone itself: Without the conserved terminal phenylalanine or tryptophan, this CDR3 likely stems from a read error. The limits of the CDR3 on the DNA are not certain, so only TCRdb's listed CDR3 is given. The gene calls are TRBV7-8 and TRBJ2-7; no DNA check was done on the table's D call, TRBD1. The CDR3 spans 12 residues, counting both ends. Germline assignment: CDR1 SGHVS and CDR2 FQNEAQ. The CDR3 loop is CASSSGDRAWPS.

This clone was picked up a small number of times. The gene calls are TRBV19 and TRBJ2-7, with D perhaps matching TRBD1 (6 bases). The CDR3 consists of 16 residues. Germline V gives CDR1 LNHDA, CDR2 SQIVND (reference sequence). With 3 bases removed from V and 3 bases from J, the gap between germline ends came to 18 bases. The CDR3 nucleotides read TGTGCCAGTAGTATCCAGAAAACAGGGTTTCGCTACGAGCAGTACTTC. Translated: CASSIQKTGFRYEQYF.

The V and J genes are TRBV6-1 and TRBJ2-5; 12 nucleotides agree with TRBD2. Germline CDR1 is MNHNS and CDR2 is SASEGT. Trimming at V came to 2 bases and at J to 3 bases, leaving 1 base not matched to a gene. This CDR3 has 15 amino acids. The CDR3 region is CASSERLAGEETQYF. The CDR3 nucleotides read TGTGCCAGCAGTGAAAGACTAGCGGGGGAAGAGACCCAGTACTTC.